This TCR beta chain was identified during a study of T cell changes during pregnancy in multiple sclerosis. The repertoire was sequenced with immunoSEQ multiplex PCR; TCRdb's copy has only in-frame clones and lacks some. The table lists approximately 66,000 clones, roughly nine tenths of them singletons, with under 6% in the top ten. This clone was counted a single time. V shed 0 bases and J 10 bases; nucleotides not matched to a gene: 10. There are 15 residues in the CDR3. The V gene's germline CDR1 is MNHNS and CDR2 SASEGT. V usage is TRBV6-1 and J usage is TRBJ1-1; 8 positions match TRBD1. Specimen: CD8+ T cells from peripheral blood mononuclear cells, collected before pregnancy. This sequence was found in a female donor with multiple sclerosis, enrolled in a pregnancy study. The CDR3 DNA follows: TGTGCCAGCAGTGAAGCGGGTCAGGGGGCTACTCGAGCTTTCTTT. This codes for CASSEAGQGATRAFF.